This entry lists 32 T cell receptor beta chains sequenced from one sample in a study of T cell responses to AZD1222 COVID-19 vaccine. Profiled with immunoSEQ multiplex PCR; TCRdb holds only in-frame clones, not every one. The table shows under 95,000 clones, with about 87% occurring only once. This specimen consisted of peripheral blood, obtained on day 0 of AZD1222 vaccination. The origin of the receptors is an adult in good health.

V gene TRBV12-5 combines with J gene TRBJ1-3, with D perhaps TRBD1 (5 bases). Germline V gives CDR1 LGHNT, CDR2 FRNRAP. The CDR3 totals 16 residues. Trimming took off 5 bases at V and 0 bases at J, with 14 bases between the two ends. CDR3 sequence: CASGLRDFSSGNTIYF. The CDR3 DNA is TGTGCTAGTGGTCTTAGGGACTTCAGCTCTGGAAACACCATATATTTT.

The CDR3 loop is CASSRSPLTRLETQYF. DNA for the CDR3: TGTGCCAGCAGCCGCTCTCCGCTGACTAGGCTAGAGACCCAGTACTTC. This chain connects TRBV5-4 to TRBJ2-5, with a weak D call TRBD2 (6 bases). With 4 bases removed from V and 4 bases from J, the gap between germline ends came to 20 bases. The CDR3 consists of 16 residues. Germline V gives CDR1 SGHNT, CDR2 YYREEE (reference sequence).

This clone has a handful of counts. This chain's CDR3 is CASATGTGAYEQYF. The CDR3, as DNA: TGTGCCAGCGCGACCGGGACTGGAGCCTACGAGCAGTACTTC. The rearrangement links TRBV7-9 to TRBJ2-7; D may be TRBD2 (6 bases). Germline CDR1 and CDR2: SEHNR and FQNEAQ (reference sequence). Trimming removed 8 bases from V and 2 bases from J, with 16 bases in between. The CDR3 loop spans 14 amino acids.

This clone was recorded only once. This sequence joins TRBV19 and TRBJ2-5, with D perhaps TRBD2 (7 bases). The CDR3 is 15 amino acids. Trimming cost V 6 bases and J 5 bases, with 19 bases left between them. Looked up from germline, CDR1 is LNHDA and CDR2 is SQIVND (reference sequence). The CDR3 sequence: CASSHSRGAGETQYF. CDR3 nucleotide sequence: TGTGCCAGTAGCCACTCACGGGGGGCAGGGGAGACCCAGTACTTC.

V gene TRBV7-2 combines with J gene TRBJ2-2; D is uncertain. The CDR3 consists of 17 residues. From germline, CDR1 is SGHTA and CDR2 FQGNSA. V lost 5 bases and J lost 1, with 17 bases in between. The CDR3 is CASSPQRHSLNTGELFF. Written as DNA, the CDR3 is TGTGCCAGCAGCCCCCAACGGCACTCCCTGAACACCGGGGAGCTGTTTTTT.

The chain combines TRBV28 with TRBJ1-2; a weak D match, TRBD1 (6 bases). The V end lost 3 bases, the J end lost 8 bases, and 10 bases lay between the germline ends. CDR3 size: 12 residues. Looked up from germline, CDR1 is MDHEN and CDR2 is SYDVKM. The CDR3 reads CASSLWTEGYTF. The CDR3, as DNA: TGTGCCAGCAGTTTGTGGACAGAAGGCTACACCTTC.

V and J are TRBV6-5 and TRBJ2-7, with D possibly TRBD2 on 6 matching bases. The CDR3 is made up of 13 amino acids. Germline CDR1 MNHEY, CDR2 SVGAGI. V lost 6 bases and J 6 bases, leaving 15 bases between the germline ends. For the CDR3, the DNA is TGTGCCAGCAGACCCCCCGGGGGTGCCGAGCAGTACTTC. Its protein is CASRPPGGAEQYF.

The chain links TRBV2 to TRBJ2-5; D possibly corresponds to TRBD2 (5 bases). The CDR3 loop spans 12 amino acids. Trimming removed 7 bases from V and 4 bases from J, with 10 bases in between. Germline V gene data show CDR1 as SNHLY and CDR2 as FYNNEI. As DNA, the CDR3 is TGTGCCAGCATGAGGGAGTCAGAGACCCAGTACTTC. The encoded protein is CASMRESETQYF.

The chain is built from TRBV30 and TRBJ1-2, with D perhaps TRBD1 (5 bases). CDR1 GTSNPN and CDR2 SVGIG come from the germline V gene (reference sequence). This CDR3 has 14 amino acids. Trimming removed 7 bases at V and 1 base at J, with 16 bases between. CDR3 nucleotides: TGTGCCTCAGAGGGCGACAGTTATAACTATGGCTACACCTTC. Amino acid sequence: CASEGDSYNYGYTF.

V and J are TRBV5-1 and TRBJ1-1; D is uncertain. The germline V gene has CDR1 SGHRS and CDR2 YFSETQ. Trimming took off 0 bases at V and 2 bases at J, with 11 bases between the two ends. The CDR3 contains 15 residues. CDR3 bases: TGCGCCAGCAGCTTGGGACAAACGGTCAACACTGAAGCTTTCTTT. Amino acids: CASSLGQTVNTEAFF. Full variable domain (remainder filled in from reference TRBV5-1 and TRBJ1-1): KAGVTQTPRYLIKTRGQQVTLSCSPISGHRSVSWYQQTPGQGLQFLFEYFSETQRNKGNFPGRFSGRQFSNSRSEMNVSTLELGDSALYLCASSLGQTVNTEAFFGQGTRLTVV.

The chain combines TRBV18 with TRBJ2-5, with TRBD2 matching 13 bases. This CDR3 contains 16 residues. Per the germline V gene, CDR1 is KGHSH and CDR2 is LQKENI. Germline trimming cut 6 bases from V and 1 base from J; bases unmatched to any gene: 5. The CDR3 DNA reads as TGTGCCAGCTCCCCAGGACTAGCGGGAGCCCAAGAGACCCAGTACTTC. Its protein is CASSPGLAGAQETQYF.

This chain connects TRBV2 to TRBJ2-1; D is possibly TRBD2 (6 bases). Germline assignment: CDR1 SNHLY and CDR2 FYNNEI. The CDR3 is 15 residues long. Trimming cost V 6 bases and J 6 bases, with 18 bases left between them. CDR3 loop: CASSLFRESSNEQFF. CDR3 DNA sequence: TGTGCCAGCAGCCTTTTTCGGGAGAGTTCCAATGAGCAGTTCTTC.

The chain has TRBV12-3 or TRBV12-4 and TRBJ2-7; D uncertain. V lost 5 bases to trimming and J lost 2 bases, with 10 bases between them. The CDR3 is made up of 13 amino acids. CDR3 coding DNA: TGTGCCAGCAGTAAGACGGCGCCCTACGAGCAGTACTTC. Protein: CASSKTAPYEQYF.

A single count supports this clone. The V and J genes are TRBV20-1 and TRBJ2-1; no clear D. V was cut by 3 bases and J by 10 bases, with 10 bases left in between. The CDR3 is 11 amino acids. Germline V gene lookup returns CDR1 DFQATT and CDR2 SNEGSKA (reference sequence). CDR3 DNA: TGCAGTGCTAGTTTCTTAGGGGAGCAGTTCTTC. Amino acid sequence: CSASFLGEQFF.

DNA for the CDR3: TGTGCCAGCAGCTTAAGCGGGAACACTGAAGCTTTCTTT. This translates into CASSLSGNTEAFF. The J gene is TRBJ1-1, the V gene TRBV11-3; D not resolved. V was pared by 2 bases and J by 1 base, with 5 bases between. Germline V gives CDR1 SGHNT, CDR2 YENEEA. This CDR3 region has 13 residues. Looking up the rest from reference TRBV11-3 and TRBJ1-1 gives the full variable domain: EAGVVQSPRYKIIEKKQPVAFWCNPISGHNTLYWYLQNLGQGPELLIRYENEEAVDDSQLPKDRFSAERLKGVDSTLKIQPAELGDSAVYLCASSLSGNTEAFFGQGTRLTVV.

The chain combines TRBV19 with TRBJ1-1; TRBD1 might be the D (6 bases). Trimming pared 6 bases from V and 8 bases from J, leaving 16 bases between. The CDR3 extends over 13 amino acids. Germline V lookup: CDR1 LNHDA, CDR2 SQIVND (reference sequence). DNA of the CDR3: TGTGCCAGTAGCACAGGGTACGTGGGGGAAGCTTTCTTT. Its protein product is CASSTGYVGEAFF.

The CDR3 DNA follows: TGTGCCAGCAGGGAGAGGGGTTCCTATGGCTACACCTTC. Residues: CASRERGSYGYTF. The V and J genes are TRBV27 and TRBJ1-2; the D gene is possibly TRBD1 (5 bases). V shed 6 bases and J shed 4 bases, with 12 bases lying between them. Germline-derived CDR1 and CDR2 are MNHEY and SMNVEV (reference sequence). This CDR3 spans 13 amino acids.

The rearrangement links TRBV4-1 to TRBJ2-7, with 8 positions matching TRBD2. Trimming cost V 1 base and J 4 bases; bases outside gene matches: 12. Looked up from germline, CDR1 is MGHRA and CDR2 is YSYEKL. The CDR3 loop spans 17 amino acids. The CDR3 here is CASSQVEVAGLGYEQYF. The CDR3 DNA reads TGCGCCAGCAGCCAAGTTGAAGTGGCGGGACTAGGATACGAGCAGTACTTC.

The chain uses TRBV4-1 and TRBJ1-4; D remains ambiguous. The V and J ends lost 1 base and 3 bases respectively, with 6 bases between them. The CDR3 loop spans 14 amino acids. In germline, CDR1 is MGHRA, CDR2 YSYEKL. CDR3 amino acids: CASSQVLANEKLFF. The CDR3 DNA reads as TGCGCCAGCAGCCAAGTACTAGCTAATGAAAAACTGTTTTTT.

The chain carries TRBV6-4 and TRBJ2-7; 10 bases line up with TRBD2. The CDR3 loop spans 15 amino acids. The germline gives CDR1 MRHNA, CDR2 SNTAGT. With V trimmed by 5 bases and J by 2 bases, 6 bases remained unmatched. In DNA form, the CDR3 reads TGTGCCAGCAGTTGGGCAGCGGGAGGGCCCTACGAGCAGTACTTC. Translating it yields CASSWAAGGPYEQYF.

The chain has TRBV4-1 and TRBJ2-7; 9 bases agree with TRBD1. Germline V CDR1 and CDR2: MGHRA, YSYEKL. V gave up 0 bases and J gave up 2 bases; unmatched junction bases: 5. The length of the CDR3 is 16 residues. CDR3: CASSQDGTGFTYEQYF. The CDR3 region has the DNA TGCGCCAGCAGCCAAGATGGGACAGGGTTCACCTACGAGCAGTACTTC.

V is TRBV3-1 (or the pseudogene TRBV3-2) and J is TRBJ2-2; D perhaps matches TRBD2 (5 bases). Per the germline V gene, CDR1 is LGHDT and CDR2 is YNNKEL (reference sequence). The V and J ends lost 1 base and 7 bases respectively, with 7 bases between them. CDR3 length: 13 amino acids. The CDR3 region is CASSQAGIGELFF. The CDR3 coding sequence is TGTGCCAGCAGCCAAGCCGGGATCGGGGAGCTGTTTTTT.

The chain employs TRBV1 and TRBJ1-1. TRBV1 is given as a pseudogene. The CDR3 length is 10 residues. The CDR3 nucleotides are TGCACCAGCAGGAACACTGAAGCTTTCTTT. Translation: CTSRNTEAFF.

The chain has TRBV7-2 and TRBJ1-6; D gene ambiguous. V dropped 7 bases and J dropped 6 bases, with 13 bases sitting between them. This CDR3 is 14 amino acids long. From germline, CDR1 is SGHTA and CDR2 FQGNSA. DNA for the CDR3: TGTGCCAGCAACCACGGAAGGGTTAATTCACCCCTCCACTTT. The encoded protein is CASNHGRVNSPLHF.

J is TRBJ1-3 and V is TRBV5-8, with 7 bases lining up with TRBD1. Germline values: CDR1 SGHTS, CDR2 YDEGEE. After removal of 0 bases from V and 3 bases from J, the junction contained 6 bases not matched to a gene. The CDR3 covers 16 residues. CDR3 region: CASSLAKTGFGNTIYF. The CDR3 DNA is TGTGCCAGCAGCTTGGCCAAGACAGGGTTTGGAAACACCATATATTTT. Drawing the rest from reference TRBV5-8 and TRBJ1-3, the complete variable domain is EAGVTQSPTHLIKTRGQQATLRCSPISGHTSVYWYQQALGLGLQFLLWYDEGEERNRGNFPPRFSGRQFPNYSSELNVNALELEDSALYLCASSLAKTGFGNTIYFGEGSWLTVV.

This chain connects TRBV2 to TRBJ2-5; TRBD1 aligns across 8 bases. Trimming cost V 5 bases and J 2 bases; bases outside gene matches: 7. Germline CDR1 reads SNHLY; CDR2 reads FYNNEI. The CDR3 runs 15 residues. CDR3 coding DNA: TGTGCCAGCAGTCACCAGGGGGCGGCTCAAGAGACCCAGTACTTC. It is translated as CASSHQGAAQETQYF.

This clone was found once. The chain combines TRBV5-8 with TRBJ2-7; D possibly matches TRBD1 or TRBD2 (5 bases each). This CDR3 contains 15 residues. V was shortened by 4 bases and J by 0 bases, with 14 bases between the two germline ends. CDR1 and CDR2 from the germline V gene are SGHTS and YDEGEE. The CDR3, as DNA: TGTGCCAGCAGCGCTGGGACGGCTAGCTCCTACGAGCAGTACTTC. Translating gives CASSAGTASSYEQYF.

V gene TRBV18 combines with J gene TRBJ1-2; D not certain. The CDR3 runs to 14 residues. CDR1 KGHSH and CDR2 LQKENI come from the germline V gene. Trimming cost V 3 bases and J 0 bases, with 8 bases left between them. The CDR3 is CASSPGSTNYGYTF. The CDR3 nucleotides are TGTGCCAGCTCACCGGGTAGCACTAACTATGGCTACACCTTC.

The rearrangement joins TRBV6-2 or TRBV6-3 to TRBJ2-5; TRBD2 agrees at 8 bases. The germline V gene has CDR1 MNHEY and CDR2 SVGEGT. This CDR3 spans 16 amino acids. The ends lost 6 bases at V and 1 base at J; junction bases unmatched: 10. CDR3 protein: CASSPAGASSQETQYF. In nucleotides, the CDR3 is TGTGCCAGCAGCCCAGCGGGAGCAAGCTCCCAAGAGACCCAGTACTTC.

The V and J genes are TRBV18 and TRBJ1-2; D possibly corresponds to TRBD1 (5 bases). V shed 6 bases and J shed 0 bases, with 17 bases lying between them. CDR3 length: 16 residues. Germline V gene sequence: CDR1 KGHSH, CDR2 LQKENI. CDR3 residues: CASSDGTHRSNYGYTF. The CDR3 nucleotides read TGTGCCAGCTCCGATGGGACCCACAGGTCTAACTATGGCTACACCTTC.

This clone occurred a few times. The chain recombines TRBV18 with TRBJ2-7, with TRBD1 matching over 10 bases. The CDR3 loop spans 18 amino acids. The ends lost 1 base at V and 3 bases at J; junction bases unmatched: 12. CDR1 and CDR2 (germline): KGHSH, LQKENI. This chain's CDR3 is CASSPLATGGLFFYEQYF. CDR3 in DNA: TGTGCCAGCTCACCACTTGCGACAGGGGGCCTCTTCTTCTACGAGCAGTACTTC. The complete variable domain, with remaining parts taken from reference TRBV18 and TRBJ2-7, reads NAGVMQNPRHLVRRRGQEARLRCSPMKGHSHVYWYRQLPEEGLKFMVYLQKENIIDESGMPKERFSAEFPKEGPSILRIQQVVRGDSAAYFCASSPLATGGLFFYEQYFGPGTRLTVT.

The chain has TRBV9 and TRBJ1-3; a possible D gene is TRBD1 (6 bases). Germline CDR1 is SGDLS and CDR2 is YYNGEE. The CDR3 has 15 amino acids. With 3 bases removed from V and 4 bases from J, the gap between germline ends came to 14 bases. This chain's CDR3 is CASSAPGHPGNTIYF. CDR3 DNA: TGTGCCAGCAGCGCCCCGGGACACCCGGGAAACACCATATATTTT.